This T cell receptor (beta chain) was found in a study of molecular identifiers for immune sequencing clone quantification. Notes on this clonotype: What it recognizes is unknown.

Preparation methods for the bulk TCR libraries were those previously described, with listed TCR primers. TCRdb fed the PCR reads into MiXCR, producing one record per CDR3 protein. Seen here are 600,000 to 650,000 distinct CDR3 sequences, nearly 20% observed once, and the top ten hold roughly 0.9%. This CDR3 is 14 amino acids long. V shed 4 bases and J shed 4 bases, with 13 bases lying between them. Germline CDR1 and CDR2: DFQATT and SNEGSKA (reference sequence). Study-level points and caveats: Spiked Jurkat TCR RNA equal to one cell could reportedly be picked out among 1 million or so naive cells.

This receptor was taken from a human donor in good health. Some libraries in this study had Jurkat cell RNA spiked in. Sequencing used naive CD8+ T cells from blood, with Jurkat cell RNA spiked in. Subset reported: FACS-sorted CD8+CD4-CCR7+CD45RA+ naive T cells. The chain uses TRBV20-1 and TRBJ2-2, with D hard to call. The CDR3 nucleotides are TGCAGTGCTAAGGGTCTAGAAACCACCGGGGAGCTGTTTTTT. Its protein product is CSAKGLETTGELFF.